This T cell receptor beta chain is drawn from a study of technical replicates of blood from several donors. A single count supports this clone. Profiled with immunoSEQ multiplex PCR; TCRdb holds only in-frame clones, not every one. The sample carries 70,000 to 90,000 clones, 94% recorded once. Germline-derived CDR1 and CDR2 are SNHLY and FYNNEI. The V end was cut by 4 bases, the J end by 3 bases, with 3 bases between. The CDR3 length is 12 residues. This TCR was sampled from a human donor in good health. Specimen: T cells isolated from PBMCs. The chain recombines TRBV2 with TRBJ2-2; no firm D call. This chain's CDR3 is CASSVDTGELFF. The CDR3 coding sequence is TGTGCCAGCAGTGTCGACACCGGGGAGCTGTTTTTT.